The 26 T cell receptor beta chains below come from one sample, sequenced in a study of human T cells and chemical hapten exposure (dated by TCRdb to about 2021). Libraries were prepared through RACE. The sample was run on a NextSeq 500. The raw public reads went through TCRdb reprocessing: fastp at Q25, MiXCR clone calling, in-frame beta chains kept. Here each entry gathers all rows of one CDR3 protein and keeps the most common genes and DNA. The sample has 95,000 to 150,000 distinct CDR3 sequences on record, about 11% of them singletons. The ten largest account for 2% to 2.5% of the sample. The sample's time point, from its label and the paper: patch test 3, about 24 weeks after DPC sensitization. This specimen's treatment or condition label, interpreted: therapeutic diphenylcyclopropenone sensitization with weekly scalp DPC. Sequenced here: whole blood, sampled in connection with sensitization to the hapten diphenylcyclopropenone (DPC). The receptors shown here come from a woman in her forties or fifties with alopecia areata. Some clones in this sample may be carry-over from other donors' samples.

This clonotype came up a few times. V usage is TRBV27 and J usage is TRBJ2-1; D gene ambiguous. This CDR3 is 13 amino acids long. The V and J ends lost 6 bases and 6 bases respectively, with 12 bases between them. Germline CDR1 is MNHEY and CDR2 is SMNVEV (reference sequence). The CDR3 spells CASSLTAGNEQFF. CDR3 coding DNA: TGTGCCAGCAGCCTGACTGCAGGCAATGAGCAGTTCTTC.

This clonotype was seen repeatedly, ten times or more. The chain combines TRBV20-1 with TRBJ2-3; D possibly corresponds to TRBD2 (6 bases). Germline V gives CDR1 DFQATT, CDR2 SNEGSKA (reference sequence). The CDR3 runs to 14 residues. V was shortened by 3 bases and J by 6 bases, with 16 bases between the two germline ends. The CDR3 coding sequence is TGCAGTGCTAGTATCGGTTCCGGGGGTGATACGCAGTATTTT. Translated: CSASIGSGGDTQYF.

At least ten counts were recorded for this clonotype. This rearrangement joins TRBV5-1 to TRBJ2-1; D might be TRBD1 (5 bases). This CDR3 comprises 15 residues. Germline V CDR1 and CDR2: SGHRS, YFSETQ. Trimming took off 5 bases at V and 8 bases at J, with 20 bases between the two ends. The CDR3 loop is CASRDSRDSRDEQFF. The CDR3, as DNA: TGCGCCAGCAGGGATAGCAGGGATAGCAGGGATGAGCAGTTCTTC.

The sample holds a few counts of this clonotype. The chain carries TRBV20-1 and TRBJ2-7, with D possibly being TRBD1 or TRBD2 (5 bases each). The CDR3 loop spans 11 amino acids. The germline CDR1 and CDR2 sequences are DFQATT and SNEGSKA (reference sequence). Trimming pared 0 bases from V and 9 bases from J, leaving 9 bases between. Written as DNA, the CDR3 is TGCAGTGCTAGAGATGGGGGAAGGCAGTACTTC. It yields the protein CSARDGGRQYF.

This chain links TRBV5-1 with TRBJ2-1; D is uncertain. The V gene's germline CDR1 is SGHRS and CDR2 YFSETQ. The CDR3 covers 12 residues. The germline V and J ends were trimmed by 0 bases and 9 bases, with 7 bases remaining between them. The CDR3: CASSLDGPEQFF. The DNA of the CDR3 is TGCGCCAGCAGCTTGGATGGGCCTGAGCAGTTCTTC.

This clonotype has a handful of counts. DNA of the CDR3: TGTGCCAGCCGGTCTAGCGGGGGGCTCTACAATGAGCAGTTCTTC. This encodes CASRSSGGLYNEQFF. The rearrangement uses TRBV6-5 and TRBJ2-1; 11 bases match TRBD2. The CDR3 is 15 amino acids. J lost 3 bases, V lost 8 bases, and 6 bases had no gene match. Per the germline V gene, CDR1 is MNHEY and CDR2 is SVGAGI.

This clonotype was counted a few times. The V call is TRBV12-3 or TRBV12-4, the J call TRBJ2-3; 7 positions match TRBD2. After removal of 4 bases from V and 9 bases from J, the junction contained 19 bases not matched to a gene. CDR3 size: 17 residues. The CDR3 bases are TGTGCCAGCAGTTCCCCGTTTGAAGCGGGGCTAATTAAGACGCAGTATTTT. Protein product: CASSSPFEAGLIKTQYF.

V usage is TRBV20-1 and J usage is TRBJ2-3; no firm D call. CDR1 and CDR2 (germline): DFQATT, SNEGSKA (reference sequence). V was cut by 6 bases and J by 4 bases, with 26 bases left in between. The CDR3 covers 17 residues. Here the CDR3 reads CSARPLPRGPEADTQYF. In nucleotides, the CDR3 is TGCAGTGCCCGCCCCCTACCCAGAGGCCCCGAGGCAGATACGCAGTATTTT.

This clonotype was observed a handful of times. The chain is built from TRBV12-3 or TRBV12-4 and TRBJ2-1, with D possibly matching TRBD1 (5 bases). The CDR3 extends over 14 amino acids. Trimming stripped 0 bases from V and 9 bases from J, with 12 bases between. The DNA of the CDR3 is TGTGCCAGCAGTTTAGCGGGCCAGGGCAGTGAGCAGTTCTTC. This sequence encodes CASSLAGQGSEQFF.

This clonotype was recorded a few times. This chain links TRBV7-3 with TRBJ1-1; D unresolved. This CDR3 comprises 13 residues. With 4 bases removed from V and 7 bases from J, the gap between germline ends came to 13 bases. The germline V gene has CDR1 SGHTA and CDR2 FQGTGA. CDR3 residues: CASSSHRESEAFF. CDR3 coding DNA: TGTGCCAGCAGCTCACACCGGGAAAGTGAAGCTTTCTTT. Full variable domain (rest looked up from reference TRBV7-3 and TRBJ1-1): GAGVSQTPSNKVTEKGKYVELRCDPISGHTALYWYRQSLGQGPEFLIYFQGTGAADDSGLPNDRFFAVRPEGSVSTLKIQRTERGDSAVYLCASSSHRESEAFFGQGTRLTVV.

This clonotype has only a few counts. The CDR3 DNA follows: TGCGCCAGCAGCTTGATTGGGACTAGCAGGACAGATACGCAGTATTTT. It translates to CASSLIGTSRTDTQYF. The chain is built from TRBV5-1 and TRBJ2-3, with 9 bases fitting TRBD2. Unmatched junction bases numbered 6, after V lost 1 base and J lost 3 bases. This CDR3 region has 16 residues. CDR1 is SGHRS, CDR2 YFSETQ, per germline.

This chain connects TRBV15 to TRBJ1-5; 8 bases fit TRBD1. Per germline, CDR1 LNHNV and CDR2 YYDKDF (reference sequence). Germline trimming cut 8 bases from V and 7 bases from J; bases unmatched to any gene: 13. This CDR3 contains 15 residues. For the CDR3, the DNA is TGTGCCACCCAACCCGGGCCAGGGGGCGGACAGCCCCAGCATTTT. Translating gives CATQPGPGGGQPQHF.

The V and J genes are TRBV27 and TRBJ2-7; D unresolved. Trimming took 4 bases from V and 3 from J, leaving 10 bases between them. CDR1 and CDR2 (germline): MNHEY, SMNVEV (reference sequence). This CDR3 spans 13 amino acids. CDR3 amino acids: CASSWGESYEQYF. The CDR3 coding sequence is TGTGCCAGCAGTTGGGGTGAGAGCTACGAGCAGTACTTC.

At least ten counts were recorded for this clonotype. The chain recombines TRBV7-2 with TRBJ2-5; D unclear. V lost 5 bases to trimming and J lost 1 base, with 5 bases between them. CDR3 length equals 12 residues. The V gene's germline CDR1 is SGHTA and CDR2 FQGNSA. Here the CDR3 DNA reads TGTGCCAGCAGCCCCGCCCAAGAGACCCAGTACTTC. It yields the protein CASSPAQETQYF. Drawing the rest from reference TRBV7-2 and TRBJ2-5, the complete variable domain is GAGVSQSPSNKVTEKGKDVELRCDPISGHTALYWYRQSLGQGLEFLIYFQGNSAPDKSGLPSDRFSAERTGGSVSTLTIQRTQQEDSAVYLCASSPAQETQYFGPGTRLLVL.

The table lists this clonotype with many counts. The chain recombines TRBV29-1 with TRBJ2-3; D tentatively fits TRBD1 or TRBD2 (6 bases each). Germline V gene sequence: CDR1 SQVTM, CDR2 ANQGSEA. Trimming took off 0 bases at V and 5 bases at J, with 24 bases between the two ends. The CDR3 extends over 18 amino acids. The chain's CDR3 is CSVEDPGGRGGREDTQYF. CDR3 nucleotide sequence: TGCAGCGTTGAAGATCCTGGAGGGCGTGGGGGCCGGGAAGATACGCAGTATTTT.

This sequence joins TRBV18 and TRBJ2-7, with D possibly TRBD1 on 6 matching bases. Germline V lookup: CDR1 KGHSH, CDR2 LQKENI. The CDR3 spans 12 residues. Trimming stripped 6 bases from V and 5 bases from J, with 11 bases between. This CDR3 reads CASSPTGNEQYF. The CDR3 coding sequence is TGTGCCAGCTCCCCTACAGGGAACGAGCAGTACTTC. The full variable domain, rest sourced from reference TRBV18 and TRBJ2-7, is NAGVMQNPRHLVRRRGQEARLRCSPMKGHSHVYWYRQLPEEGLKFMVYLQKENIIDESGMPKERFSAEFPKEGPSILRIQQVVRGDSAAYFCASSPTGNEQYFGPGTRLTVT.

This clonotype was detected only a few times. This chain joins TRBV20-1 and TRBJ2-7; the match to TRBD2 covers 12 bases. With 5 bases clipped from V and 2 bases from J, the junction kept 7 bases outside the gene matches. There are 15 residues in the CDR3. Germline V gene sequence: CDR1 DFQATT, CDR2 SNEGSKA (reference sequence). CDR3 in amino acids: CSAARLAGVPYEQYF. The CDR3 DNA follows: TGCAGTGCTGCCAGACTAGCGGGGGTACCCTACGAGCAGTACTTC.

The chain combines TRBV18 with TRBJ2-3; maybe TRBD1 (6 bases). Trimming took off 4 bases at V and 3 bases at J, with 14 bases between the two ends. The CDR3 totals 15 residues. The germline CDR1 and CDR2 sequences are KGHSH and LQKENI. The CDR3 sequence is CASSRQQGRTDTQYF. The CDR3, as DNA: TGTGCCAGCTCACGCCAACAGGGTAGGACAGATACGCAGTATTTT.

This clonotype was picked up many times. This chain links TRBV20-1 with TRBJ2-1, with 7 bases that match TRBD2. V shed 0 bases, J shed 5 bases, and the junction held 7 bases outside the gene matches. This CDR3 contains 15 residues. The germline gives CDR1 DFQATT, CDR2 SNEGSKA (reference sequence). The CDR3 DNA reads TGCAGTGCTAGAGATCGACTAGCACCGAACAATGAGCAGTTCTTC. Its protein product is CSARDRLAPNNEQFF.

This clonotype was picked up a small number of times. V and J are TRBV10-3 and TRBJ2-1, with no clear D. The V end was cut by 7 bases, the J end by 6 bases, with 10 bases between. Germline V gives CDR1 ENHRY, CDR2 SYGVKD. The CDR3 has 12 amino acids. The CDR3 nucleotides read TGTGCCATCAACGACCAAGGCAATGAGCAGTTCTTC. This encodes CAINDQGNEQFF.

This clonotype has a count of ten or more. The V call is TRBV5-1, the J call TRBJ2-1; a weak D match, TRBD2 (6 bases). The CDR3 totals 14 residues. The germline CDR1 and CDR2 sequences are SGHRS and YFSETQ. The V and J ends lost 4 bases and 4 bases respectively, with 12 bases between them. The CDR3 here is CASSAGIPYNEQFF. CDR3 bases: TGCGCCAGCAGCGCGGGAATACCTTACAATGAGCAGTTCTTC.

This clonotype has at least ten counts. The rearrangement joins TRBV7-2 to TRBJ2-3; 9 bases agree with TRBD2. Germline V gene sequence: CDR1 SGHTA, CDR2 FQGNSA. This CDR3 has 13 amino acids. The V gene end was trimmed by 2 bases and the J gene end by 9 bases; junction bases not matched to a gene: 3. In DNA, the CDR3 is TGTGCCAGCAGCTTACTAGCGGGATTGACGCAGTATTTT. This sequence encodes CASSLLAGLTQYF.

V and J are TRBV3-1 and TRBJ2-5, with 15 bases fitting TRBD2. The CDR3 length is 20 residues. Germline V lookup: CDR1 LGHDT, CDR2 YNNKEL (reference sequence). The V segment lost 3 bases and the J segment 3 bases; nucleotides outside the gene matches: 14. The CDR3 spells CASSHLLPGLAGGQEETQYF. CDR3 DNA: TGTGCCAGCAGCCATCTCTTGCCCGGACTAGCGGGGGGGCAAGAAGAGACCCAGTACTTC.

Ten or more counts support this clonotype. The rearrangement uses TRBV20-1 and TRBJ2-3; possible D gene TRBD2, 6 bases. Germline V gene sequence: CDR1 DFQATT, CDR2 SNEGSKA (reference sequence). CDR3 length: 15 residues. V lost 0 bases, J lost 1 base, and 11 bases lay in between. CDR3 sequence: CSARDRQRGTDTQYF. Here the CDR3 DNA reads TGCAGTGCTAGAGATCGGCAGCGGGGCACAGATACGCAGTATTTT.

This clonotype was seen a handful of times. V usage is TRBV7-8 and J usage is TRBJ2-3; 8 bases map to TRBD1. This CDR3 spans 17 amino acids. Germline V gene data show CDR1 as SGHVS and CDR2 as FQNEAQ. Unmatched junction bases numbered 12, after V lost 3 bases and J lost 4 bases. CDR3 DNA sequence: TGTGCCAGCAGCTTCCGCTCGGACAGGGCCGGCCCAGATACGCAGTATTTT. Its translation is CASSFRSDRAGPDTQYF. Full variable domain (outside the CDR3, taken from reference TRBV7-8 and TRBJ2-3): GAGVSQSPRYKVAKRGQDVALRCDPISGHVSLFWYQQALGQGPEFLTYFQNEAQLDKSGLPSDRFFAERPEGSVSTLKIQRTQQEDSAVYLCASSFRSDRAGPDTQYFGPGTRLTVL.

The rearrangement joins TRBV27 to TRBJ1-4, with a tentative D call TRBD1 (6 bases). Germline CDR1 and CDR2: MNHEY and SMNVEV (reference sequence). CDR3 size: 16 residues. Trimming removed 1 base at V and 5 bases at J, with 14 bases between. The CDR3 sequence: CASSLYGGRGNEKLFF. The CDR3, as DNA: TGTGCCAGCAGTTTATATGGGGGGCGCGGGAATGAAAAACTGTTTTTT.